Given below is one T cell receptor beta chain in context. No antigen is known for it. The sample originates from a study of cytomegalovirus exposure and HLA in healthy donors. Study-level results: In vitro checks showed that a few CMV-associated chains really do target CMV antigens. A previous analysis found most TCR beta V segments productive roughly 87% or roughly 30% of the time.

V was clipped by 4 bases and J by 4 bases; unmatched bases: 10. Looked up from germline, CDR1 is SGDLS and CDR2 is YYNGEE. The CDR3 length is 16 residues. 13 Jbeta primers and 60 Vbeta primers were used for the PCR. Original handling: Later analysis identified 88 million or so unique TCR beta chains, about 11 million shared. The protocol was immunoSEQ multiplex PCR, while the TCRdb copy is restricted to in-frame clones and leaves out a portion. From that table come the V and J calls and clone size; the DNA was used to work out D and trimming. The sample shows 150,000 to 200,000 clones, 70% to 80% of them seen only once.

Sequenced material: PBMCs. The rearrangement joins TRBV9 to TRBJ1-5; 8 bases align to TRBD1. This receptor was obtained from a woman aged 25 to 39 in good health and CMV-seropositive. The CDR3 loop is CASSLKDRDGNQPQHF. DNA for the CDR3: TGTGCCAGCAGCCTAAAGGACAGGGACGGAAATCAGCCCCAGCATTTT.